This passage covers 25 T cell receptor beta chains from one sample sequenced in a study of T-cell reconstitution after alpha-beta-depleted transplantation in children. During its preparation, the TCRbeta library received unique molecular identifiers. TCRdb re-called the PCR reads with MiXCR, one entry per CDR3 protein. The sample holds hundreds of thousands of distinct CDR3 sequences, roughly 14% seen once. The sample was PBMCs, taken before TCRalphabeta/CD19-depleted stem cell transplant. The source is a girl aged 2-9 years with congenital amegakaryocytic thrombocytopenia, due to receive a stem cell transplant.

The V and J genes are TRBV28 and TRBJ1-1; a possible D gene is TRBD1 (6 bases). This CDR3 comprises 16 residues. Germline loops: CDR1 MDHEN, CDR2 SYDVKM. The V end lost 7 bases, the J end lost 1 base, and 19 bases lay between the germline ends. CDR3 DNA: TGTGCCAGCACCCCCGGGGGGGGCCCCCCGAACACTGAAGCTTTCTTT. This translates into CASTPGGGPPNTEAFF.

The rearrangement joins TRBV5-5 to TRBJ2-7, with 12 bases lining up with TRBD2. This CDR3 has 15 amino acids. Per the germline V gene, CDR1 is SGHKS and CDR2 is YYEKEE (reference sequence). V lost 6 bases, J lost 2 bases, and 6 bases stayed unmatched. The CDR3 coding sequence is TGTGCCAGCAAGTGGACTAGCGGGACGACCTACGAGCAGTACTTC. It is translated as CASKWTSGTTYEQYF.

This clonotype was picked up many times. The V gene is TRBV28, the J gene TRBJ1-5; D is unclear. V lost 4 bases to trimming and J lost 0 bases, with 10 bases between them. The germline V gene has CDR1 MDHEN and CDR2 SYDVKM. The CDR3 loop spans 15 amino acids. The CDR3 here is CASSSAEYSNQPQHF. The CDR3 region has the DNA TGTGCCAGCAGTTCGGCAGAATATAGCAATCAGCCCCAGCATTTT.

Of note for this clonotype: This may stem from a read error, because a much larger clone lies one nucleotide away. The gene calls are TRBV7-8 and TRBJ1-5, with 9 bases that match TRBD1. V was clipped by 3 bases and J by 3 bases; unmatched bases: 6. Germline V CDR1 and CDR2: SGHVS, FQNEAQ. CDR3 length: 16 amino acids. The chain's CDR3 is CASSFDRGGDNQPQHF. CDR3 in DNA: TGTGCCAGCAGCTTCGACAGGGGGGGCGACAATCAGCCCCAGCATTTT.

In its sample, this clonotype was seen many times. V is TRBV29-1 and J is TRBJ2-2, with D possibly being TRBD2 (6 bases). Germline V gene lookup returns CDR1 SQVTM and CDR2 ANQGSEA. The length of the CDR3 is 15 residues. The V end lost 0 bases, the J end lost 1 base, and 9 bases lay between the germline ends. The CDR3 region has the DNA TGCAGCGTTGAAGACCCCGGGAGGAACACCGGGGAGCTGTTTTTT. It codes for CSVEDPGRNTGELFF.

This chain joins TRBV20-1 and TRBJ1-1; tentative D call: TRBD1 (5 bases). V lost 3 bases and J 7 bases, leaving 21 bases between the germline ends. The CDR3 runs to 15 residues. Germline V CDR1 and CDR2: DFQATT, SNEGSKA (reference sequence). The CDR3 spells CSAREPGQGRREAFF. CDR3 coding DNA: TGCAGTGCTAGGGAACCGGGCCAGGGCCGACGTGAAGCTTTCTTT.

The chain employs TRBV4-1 and TRBJ2-1; D remains unclear. From germline, CDR1 is MGHRA and CDR2 YSYEKL. Between the trimmed V and J ends, which lost 0 bases and 9 bases, there was a span of 15 bases. There are 15 residues in the CDR3. The CDR3 region has the DNA TGCGCCAGCAGCCAAGATATGAGCAGGAAAGTTGAGCAGTTCTTC. Its protein product is CASSQDMSRKVEQFF.

This clonotype appeared a single time. This clone may be a read error of a much larger clone one base away. The gene calls are TRBV7-2 and TRBJ2-5, with 9 nucleotides matching TRBD2. From germline, CDR1 is SGHTA and CDR2 FQGNSA. This CDR3 is built from 16 residues. This CDR3 reads CASSRLEAGGQETQNF. DNA for the CDR3: TGTGCCAGCAGCCGACTTGAAGCGGGGGGCCAAGAGACCCAGAACTTC.

The sample holds many counts of this clonotype. This chain connects TRBV27 to TRBJ2-1; 10 bases agree with TRBD2. The J segment lost 5 bases and the V segment lost 6 bases, leaving 7 bases of the junction unmatched. This CDR3 is 15 amino acids long. Per germline, CDR1 MNHEY and CDR2 SMNVEV (reference sequence). The chain's CDR3 is CASRQGLAYHNEQFF. The CDR3 nucleotides read TGTGCCAGCAGACAGGGACTAGCGTATCACAATGAGCAGTTCTTC.

This clonotype was counted ten times or more. The gene calls are TRBV19 and TRBJ2-1; D gene unclear. The CDR3 totals 11 residues. Trimming cost V 8 bases and J 6 bases, with 8 bases left between them. The germline CDR1 and CDR2 sequences are LNHDA and SQIVND (reference sequence). As DNA, the CDR3 is TGTGCCAGTTCCGAGATCAATGAGCAGTTCTTC. This gives the protein CASSEINEQFF.

Regarding this clonotype: At one boundary the junction diverges from the germline segment, which might be a read error. The DNA for the CDR3 is TGTGCCAGCAGTTTGGTCTCTGGGGGTCACAAAGAGCAGTTCTTC. It is translated as CASSLVSGGHKEQFF. This sequence joins TRBV12-3 or TRBV12-4 and TRBJ2-1; D is perhaps TRBD1 or TRBD2 (5 bases each). The CDR3 has 15 amino acids.

The table lists this clonotype with many counts. The rearrangement uses TRBV5-1 and TRBJ2-2, with a possible D match to TRBD1 (5 bases). Germline CDR1 and CDR2: SGHRS and YFSETQ. The CDR3 covers 15 residues. V was pared by 3 bases and J by 6 bases, with 15 bases between. The CDR3 region is CASSSAAGWPGELFF. CDR3 in DNA: TGCGCCAGCAGCTCGGCCGCAGGGTGGCCCGGGGAGCTGTTTTTT.

In this sample, this clonotype turned up many times. The V and J genes are TRBV20-1 and TRBJ2-1; D is ambiguous. CDR1 DFQATT and CDR2 SNEGSKA come from the germline V gene (reference sequence). V lost 5 bases, J lost 6 bases, and 14 bases lay in between. CDR3 length: 13 residues. CDR3: CSAWGRASNEQFF. In DNA, the CDR3 is TGCAGTGCTTGGGGAAGGGCTTCCAATGAGCAGTTCTTC.

The genes are TRBV28 and TRBJ2-1; TRBD2 aligns across 8 bases. CDR1 is MDHEN, CDR2 SYDVKM, per germline. Trimming took 7 bases from V and 10 from J; bases not matched to a gene: 24. There are 18 residues in the CDR3. The CDR3, as DNA: TGTGCCAGCACCCGATTACCGGGACTAGGGATCCCCTTGAACGAGCAGTTCTTC. Encoded protein: CASTRLPGLGIPLNEQFF.

This clonotype has a handful of counts. The rearrangement links TRBV4-1 to TRBJ2-3, with 9 bases lining up with TRBD1. This CDR3 spans 15 amino acids. Germline CDR1 MGHRA, CDR2 YSYEKL. V lost 5 bases and J lost 6; bases outside the gene matches: 9. CDR3 nucleotide sequence: TGCGCCAGCAGCGTTCGGGACAGGGTCTTGGATACGCAGTATTTT. Residues: CASSVRDRVLDTQYF.

This clonotype has only a few counts. This chain links TRBV20-1 with TRBJ2-1; TRBD2 matches at 9 bases. Trimming at V came to 0 bases and at J to 9 bases, leaving 6 bases not matched to a gene. Germline loops: CDR1 DFQATT, CDR2 SNEGSKA (reference sequence). There are 14 residues in the CDR3. CDR3 protein: CSARDGGGGSEQFF. The CDR3 nucleotides are TGCAGTGCTAGAGATGGCGGGGGGGGGAGTGAGCAGTTCTTC.

This clonotype was observed a handful of times. The chain carries TRBV5-1 and TRBJ2-3, with 7 bases lining up with TRBD2. The CDR3 has 15 amino acids. The germline V gene has CDR1 SGHRS and CDR2 YFSETQ. V was pared by 0 bases and J by 5 bases, with 6 bases of the junction left unmatched. CDR3 sequence: CASSLGGGRGDTQYF. CDR3 DNA: TGCGCCAGCAGCTTGGGCGGGGGACGTGGAGATACGCAGTATTTT.

The chain couples TRBV7-2 to TRBJ2-5, with D perhaps given as TRBD1 or TRBD2 (5 bases each). Trimming took 6 bases from V and 5 from J, leaving 13 bases between them. The CDR3 is 13 amino acids. Germline CDR1 reads SGHTA; CDR2 reads FQGNSA. CDR3: CASRKEAGETQYF. The DNA of the CDR3 is TGTGCCAGCAGAAAGGAGGCAGGGGAGACCCAGTACTTC.

This clonotype occurred many times. The chain recombines TRBV20-1 with TRBJ2-7, with TRBD1 matching 8 bases. The CDR3 consists of 16 residues. The V gene end was trimmed by 0 bases and the J gene end by 1 base; junction bases not matched to a gene: 8. Germline loops: CDR1 DFQATT, CDR2 SNEGSKA (reference sequence). CDR3 sequence: CSAREWDRTSSYEQYF. As DNA, the CDR3 is TGCAGTGCTAGAGAGTGGGACAGGACGAGTTCCTACGAGCAGTACTTC.

This clonotype was picked up many times. The gene calls are TRBV7-2 and TRBJ2-3, with 11 bases aligning to TRBD2. Germline V gene lookup returns CDR1 SGHTA and CDR2 FQGNSA. The CDR3 loop spans 15 amino acids. V shed 8 bases, J shed 9 bases, and the junction held 13 bases outside the gene matches. The CDR3: CASGLAGGTIYTQYF. The CDR3 bases are TGTGCCAGCGGTCTAGCGGGAGGCACCATATACACGCAGTATTTT. Using reference TRBV7-2 and TRBJ2-3 for the parts outside the CDR3, the full variable domain is GAGVSQSPSNKVTEKGKDVELRCDPISGHTALYWYRQSLGQGLEFLIYFQGNSAPDKSGLPSDRFSAERTGGSVSTLTIQRTQQEDSAVYLCASGLAGGTIYTQYFGPGTRLTVL.

J is TRBJ1-1 and V is TRBV20-1; D is unresolved. Germline lookup yields CDR1 DFQATT and CDR2 SNEGSKA (reference sequence). The V gene lost 0 bases and the J gene lost 1 base, with 6 bases spanning the gap. The CDR3 contains 13 residues. CDR3 sequence reads: CSARDPSNTEAFF. The CDR3 coding sequence is TGCAGTGCTAGAGATCCATCGAACACTGAAGCTTTCTTT.

CDR3 in amino acids: CASSQEVGARAFF. Written as DNA, the CDR3 is TGTGCCAGCAGCCAAGAGGTGGGGGCGCGGGCTTTCTTT. The chain links TRBV3-1 to TRBJ1-1; D perhaps matches TRBD1 (6 bases). The CDR3 is 13 residues long. Between the trimmed V and J ends, which lost 0 bases and 11 bases, there was a span of 13 bases. Looked up from germline, CDR1 is LGHDT and CDR2 is YNNKEL (reference sequence).

As concerns this clonotype: This may be a read error, as it is one base from a much larger clone. The genes are TRBV20-1 and TRBJ2-7; 7 positions match TRBD2. The CDR3 runs to 13 residues. The junction had 9 bases not matched to a gene; V was cut back by 6 bases and J by 4 bases. Germline V gives CDR1 DFQATT, CDR2 SNEGSKA (reference sequence). The CDR3 loop is CSATRPSGYEQYF. CDR3 DNA sequence: TGCAGTGCCACCAGACCTAGCGGATACGAGCAGTACTTC.

This clonotype was seen repeatedly, ten times or more. The chain joins TRBV29-1 to TRBJ2-1; 8 nucleotides agree with TRBD2. The J segment lost 4 bases and the V segment lost 4 bases, leaving 3 bases of the junction unmatched. This CDR3 spans 13 amino acids. From germline, CDR1 is SQVTM and CDR2 ANQGSEA. The CDR3 nucleotides read TGCAGCGTTGGCGGGAGGCTATACAATGAGCAGTTCTTC. Amino acid sequence: CSVGGRLYNEQFF.

This clonotype was found a few times. V is TRBV5-1 and J is TRBJ2-5, with TRBD1 matching over 7 bases. Germline CDR1 and CDR2: SGHRS and YFSETQ. There are 15 residues in the CDR3. Germline trimming cut 0 bases from V and 2 bases from J; bases unmatched to any gene: 4. The CDR3 coding sequence is TGCGCCAGCAGCTTGGTAGGGACAGCTCAAGAGACCCAGTACTTC. The encoded protein is CASSLVGTAQETQYF.